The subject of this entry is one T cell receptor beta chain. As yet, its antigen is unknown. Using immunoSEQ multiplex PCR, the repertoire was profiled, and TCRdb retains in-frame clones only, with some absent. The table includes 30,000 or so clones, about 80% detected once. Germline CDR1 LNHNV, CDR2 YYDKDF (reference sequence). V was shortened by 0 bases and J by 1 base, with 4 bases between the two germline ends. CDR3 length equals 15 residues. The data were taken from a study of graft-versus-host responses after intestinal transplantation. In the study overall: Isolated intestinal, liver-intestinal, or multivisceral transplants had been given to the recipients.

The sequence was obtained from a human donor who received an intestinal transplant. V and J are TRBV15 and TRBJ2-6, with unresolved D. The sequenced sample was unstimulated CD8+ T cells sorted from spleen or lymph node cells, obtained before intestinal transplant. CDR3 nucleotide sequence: TGTGCCACCAGCAGAGACAGGTCTGGGGCCAACGTCCTGACTTTC. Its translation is CATSRDRSGANVLTF.